The rows below give T cell receptor beta chains drawn from one sample of a study of CD8+ T cells in alopecia areata. The table came from immunoSEQ multiplex PCR; TCRdb's copy has only in-frame clones and leaves some out. The sample holds some 170,000 clones, about 54% seen once. Here the sequenced sample was CD4+ T cells sorted from blood, taken at roughly week 55, from a patient treated with tofacitinib. Source of these receptors: a human donor with alopecia areata. The CDR3 runs from the conserved cysteine through the conserved F or W. D genes are given only for firm matches. Clone size is shown for a subset of rows, as once, few, many or a class of expanded clone.

>.|few|TRBV14|TRBJ2-4
CASSQEGRRIQYF
TGTGCCAGCAGCCAGGAAGGACGAAGGATTCAGTACTTC
>.|.|TRBV10-2|TRBJ2-1
CASSERGDRDEQFF
TGCGCCAGCAGTGAGAGGGGCGATCGAGATGAGCAGTTCTTC
>.|.|TRBV25-1|TRBJ1-1
CASSDDLTGNTEAFF
TGTGCCAGCAGTGATGATTTAACGGGGAACACTGAAGCTTTCTTT
>.|.|TRBV4-1|TRBJ2-1
CASSQVDIISYNEQFF
TGCGCCAGCAGCCAAGTCGACATCATCTCCTACAATGAGCAGTTCTTC
>.|few|TRBV7-6|TRBJ2-2
CASSLDVGRRTGELFF
TGTGCCAGCAGCTTAGATGTGGGGCGGAGGACCGGGGAGCTGTTTTTT
>.|.|TRBV30|TRBJ2-7
CAWSGRGILTYEQYF
TGTGCCTGGAGTGGGAGGGGGATCTTGACCTACGAGCAGTACTTC
>.|.|TRBV4-1|TRBJ2-3
CASSQDVPDTQYF
TGCGCCAGCAGCCAAGATGTTCCTGATACGCAGTATTTT
>TRBD1|.|TRBV9|TRBJ2-6
CASMRTGGAMGSGANVLTF
TGTGCCAGCATGAGGACAGGGGGCGCGATGGGCTCTGGGGCCAACGTCCTGACTTTC
>.|few|TRBV11-1|TRBJ2-3
CASRPRQGSTDTQYF
TGTGCCAGCAGACCCCGGCAGGGGTCCACAGATACGCAGTATTTT
>TRBD1|few|TRBV2|TRBJ2-2
CASRDRVNTGELFF
TGTGCCAGCAGGGACAGGGTGAACACCGGGGAGCTGTTTTTT
>.|.|TRBV19|TRBJ2-2
CASSIRGLRTGELFF
TGTGCCAGTAGTATACGCGGGTTGAGGACCGGGGAGCTGTTTTTT
>.|.|TRBV9|TRBJ2-2
CASSVTRGNTGELFF
TGTGCCAGCAGCGTAACCCGCGGGAACACCGGGGAGCTGTTTTTT
>TRBD1|.|TRBV2|TRBJ2-3
CASRGAPGQGLTDTQYF
TGTGCCAGCAGGGGGGCCCCGGGACAGGGGCTAACAGATACGCAGTATTTT
>.|once|TRBV2|TRBJ1-6
CASSAYNSPLHF
TGTGCCAGCAGTGCGTATAATTCACCCCTCCACTTT
>TRBD2|.|TRBV4-2|TRBJ2-5
CASSQVLAGTQETQYF
TGTGCCAGCAGCCAAGTCTTAGCGGGGACTCAAGAGACCCAGTACTTC
>.|.|TRBV29-1|TRBJ1-6
CSVVTGTDYNSPLHF
TGCAGCGTTGTGACGGGAACTGACTATAATTCACCCCTCCACTTT
>.|.|TRBV30|TRBJ1-2
CAWSSAAGGDGYTF
TGTGCCTGGAGTTCGGCCGCGGGTGGCGATGGCTACACCTTC
>.|once|TRBV18|TRBJ1-6
CASSPSGSPPLHF
TGTGCCAGCTCACCCTCAGGGAGTCCACCCCTCCACTTT
>.|few|TRBV29-1|TRBJ1-2
CSVEDRQPSYGYTF
TGCAGCGTTGAAGATAGACAGCCCTCCTATGGCTACACCTTC
>.|.|TRBV6-5|TRBJ1-1
CASSYSMAGAEAFF
TGTGCCAGCAGTTACTCGATGGCAGGGGCTGAAGCTTTCTTT
>TRBD1|.|TRBV29-1|TRBJ1-2
CSVTTTGGGYTF
TGCAGCGTTACAACGACAGGGGGCGGCTACACCTTC
>.|.|TRBV6-6|TRBJ1-5
CASSYSAGGSNQPQHF
TGTGCCAGCAGTTACTCAGCGGGGGGGAGCAATCAGCCCCAGCATTTT
>TRBD1|.|TRBV11-3|TRBJ1-1
CASSSRRQGYEAFF
TGTGCCAGCAGCTCCCGAAGACAGGGATATGAAGCTTTCTTT
>.|few|TRBV30|TRBJ1-1
CAWSASGGHRNTEAFF
TGTGCCTGGAGTGCTTCGGGGGGACATCGGAACACTGAAGCTTTCTTT
>.|few|TRBV4-1|TRBJ2-1
CASSQVLAAFNEQFF
TGCGCCAGCAGCCAAGTCTTAGCGGCCTTCAATGAGCAGTTCTTC
>.|.|TRBV30|TRBJ2-3
CAWSSPIADTQYF
TGTGCCTGGAGCAGCCCCATCGCGGATACGCAGTATTTT
>.|few|TRBV6-1|TRBJ1-2
CASSEIGTNGYTF
TGTGCCAGCAGTGAGATAGGGACGAATGGCTACACCTTC
>.|.|TRBV29-1|TRBJ2-3
CSVSNIRDSALSTDTQYF
TGCAGCGTCTCCAACATCAGGGACTCGGCACTTAGCACAGATACGCAGTATTTT
>.|.|TRBV2|TRBJ1-5
CASRSDSRQPQHF
TGTGCCAGCAGATCGGACAGCCGTCAGCCCCAGCATTTT
>TRBD1|few|TRBV13|TRBJ2-7
CATSIRDRTYEQYF
TGTGCCACCTCAATCCGGGACAGAACCTACGAGCAGTACTTC
>.|.|TRBV5-1|TRBJ2-5
CASSLELLDSTQYF
TGCGCCAGCAGCTTGGAACTACTAGATTCGACCCAGTACTTC
>TRBD1|.|TRBV30|TRBJ1-6
CAWLGQGLRRSPLHF
TGTGCCTGGTTGGGACAGGGGCTTCGGCGATCACCCCTCCACTTT
>TRBD1|.|TRBV7-9|TRBJ1-4
CASTKGTGGEKLFF
TGTGCCAGCACCAAAGGGACAGGAGGTGAAAAACTGTTTTTT
>TRBD2|.|TRBV5-1|TRBJ2-2
CASSLAPGREGYTGELFF
TGCGCCAGCAGCTTGGCTCCCGGCAGGGAGGGTTACACCGGGGAGCTGTTTTTT
>TRBD1|.|TRBV27|TRBJ1-2
CASRPTIGQGIYGYTF
TGTGCCAGCAGACCCACTATAGGACAGGGAATCTATGGCTACACCTTC
>.|.|TRBV27|TRBJ2-4
CASGPRVAIAKNIQYF
TGTGCCAGCGGGCCTCGGGTCGCGATAGCCAAAAACATTCAGTACTTC
>.|few|TRBV29-1|TRBJ2-3
CSVAERQTDTQYF
TGCAGCGTTGCCGAAAGACAGACAGATACGCAGTATTTT
>TRBD2|few|TRBV6-1|TRBJ2-1
CASSVLAGAQSNEQFF
TGTGCCAGCAGTGTCCTAGCGGGGGCCCAAAGCAATGAGCAGTTCTTC
>.|.|TRBV15|TRBJ1-5
CATSRGARDIDQPQHF
TGTGCCACCAGCAGAGGGGCAAGGGACATAGATCAGCCCCAGCATTTT
>TRBD1|.|TRBV9|TRBJ2-7
CASSGRMTGGLSEQYF
TGTGCCAGCAGCGGTAGGATGACAGGGGGACTCAGCGAGCAGTACTTC
>TRBD1|.|TRBV2|TRBJ1-3
CASGGTGGTGNTIYF
TGTGCCAGCGGTGGTACAGGGGGCACTGGAAACACCATATATTTT
>.|.|TRBV29-1|TRBJ1-1
CSVGTLARNTEAFF
TGCAGCGTTGGTACTCTGGCAAGGAACACTGAAGCTTTCTTT
>.|.|TRBV5-1|TRBJ2-7
CASSLGLGGGTPYEQYF
TGCGCCAGCAGCTTGGGTTTAGGAGGAGGGACCCCCTACGAGCAGTACTTC
>.|.|TRBV15|TRBJ1-5
CATSRLSDQPQHF
TGTGCCACCAGCAGGCTTTCCGATCAGCCCCAGCATTTT
>.|few|TRBV5-1|TRBJ2-7
CASSLDYEQYF
TGCGCCAGCAGCTTGGATTACGAGCAGTACTTC
>.|.|TRBV2|TRBJ2-6
CASSEAPSGANVLTF
TGTGCCAGCAGTGAAGCTCCCTCTGGGGCCAACGTCCTGACTTTC
>.|.|TRBV6-5|TRBJ1-1
CASRGWDTEAFF
TGTGCCAGCAGGGGCTGGGACACTGAAGCTTTCTTT